This T cell receptor beta chain was sequenced during a study of control samples from healthy donors and cancer patients. Clones were sequenced by immunoSEQ multiplex PCR, and TCRdb holds only the in-frame ones, with some missing. The data show under 85,000 clones, approximately 94% seen once. V was clipped by 7 bases and J by 4 bases, with 11 bases between them. Germline CDR1 reads LNHDA; CDR2 reads SQIVND (reference sequence). CDR3 length: 13 residues. The chain joins TRBV19 to TRBJ1-5, with D tentatively TRBD1 (5 bases). Material: PBMCs. This TCR was recovered from a woman in her 40s with lung cancer. The CDR3 reads CASNRGVNQPQHF. The DNA for the CDR3 is TGTGCCAGTAACCGAGGGGTGAATCAGCCCCAGCATTTT. The full variable domain, its missing parts supplied by reference TRBV19 and TRBJ1-5, is DGGITQSPKYLFRKEGQNVTLSCEQNLNHDAMYWYRQDPGQGLRLIYYSQIVNDFQKGDIAEGYSVSREKKESFPLTVTSAQKNPTAFYLCASNRGVNQPQHFGDGTRLSIL.